This T cell receptor (beta chain) comes out of a study of blood T cell repertoires in COVID-19. V lost 6 bases, J lost 2 bases, and 10 bases stayed unmatched. Germline V gene sequence: CDR1 MRHNA, CDR2 SNTAGT. This CDR3 spans 17 amino acids. Using immunoSEQ multiplex PCR, the repertoire was profiled, and TCRdb retains in-frame clones only, with some absent. Of over 250,000 clones detected, around nine tenths appear once; the ten largest clones hold 0.9% to 1.2%. The material sequenced was PBMCs or T cells enriched from blood (not recorded which). The gene calls are TRBV6-4 and TRBJ2-3, with 11 bases matching TRBD2. The sequence was obtained from a woman in her 30s who had recovered from COVID-19. CDR3 region: CASRASGTSGYTDTQYF. As DNA, the CDR3 is TGTGCCAGCAGAGCGTCCGGGACTAGCGGATACACAGATACGCAGTATTTT.